This T cell receptor beta chain was identified during a study of T-cell memory formation after mild COVID-19. Study observations and caveats: Researchers found some responding clones in pre-infection memory, a sign that cross-reactive memory joined.

Each CDR3 protein gets one entry after TCRdb re-called the 5' RACE reads with MiXCR. The data hold just under 350,000 distinct CDR3 sequences, with 10% to 15% observed a single time. This clonotype was seen more than once but under ten times. Antigen unknown. The ends were cut back, 0 bases at V and 0 bases at J, with 9 bases in the middle. This CDR3 spans 15 amino acids. Per germline, CDR1 SGHRS and CDR2 YFSETQ. The TCR sequence derives from a man younger than 30 who had mild COVID-19 (a few samples of this study predate the infection). Cell type and time point are not known. The chain combines TRBV5-1 with TRBJ1-1; no clear D. What was sequenced was PBMCs or a T cell subset sorted from them (not recorded which). CDR3 DNA sequence: TGCGCCAGCAGCTTGGTTCCGGGGATGAACACTGAAGCTTTCTTT. This gives the protein CASSLVPGMNTEAFF.